Below are 8 T cell receptor beta chains sequenced from a single sample in a study of OX40 agonist ivuxolimab in advanced cancers. Profiling relied on immunoSEQ multiplex PCR, and the TCRdb table lists in-frame clones only, not all of them. The sample has about 98,000 clones; 90% to 95% are singletons. Here the sequenced sample was CD4+ or CD8+ T cells sorted from blood, taken in a trial of the OX40 agonist ivuxolimab. The receptor set was obtained from an adult with an advanced solid tumor such as melanoma, head and neck, liver or kidney cancer.

The count of this clone is one. CDR3 DNA sequence: TGTGCCAGCAGCGTACAGGGTGGAAACACCATATATTTT. It is translated as CASSVQGGNTIYF. The chain uses TRBV6-5 and TRBJ1-3; a weak D match, TRBD1 (6 bases). Trimming took 6 bases from V and 3 from J, leaving 9 bases between them. The CDR3 runs 13 residues. Germline loops: CDR1 MNHEY, CDR2 SVGAGI.

This chain links TRBV4-2 with TRBJ2-3; tentative D call: TRBD1 (6 bases). Trimming cost V 4 bases and J 6 bases, with 11 bases left between them. Germline V gene lookup returns CDR1 LGHNA and CDR2 YNFKEQ. The CDR3 runs to 13 residues. The CDR3 region has the DNA TGTGCCAGCAGCCGGAACAGGGAGGATACGCAGTATTTT. It specifies CASSRNREDTQYF.

The V call is TRBV25-1, the J call TRBJ1-4; 7 nucleotides agree with TRBD1. V shed 5 bases and J 7 bases; nucleotides not matched to a gene: 10. From germline, CDR1 is MGHDK and CDR2 SYGVNS. The CDR3 sequence is 15 residues long. DNA for the CDR3: TGTGCCAGCAGTCCGGGGAAGGGGGCTTCTGAAAAACTGTTTTTT. It codes for CASSPGKGASEKLFF.

J is TRBJ2-3 and V is TRBV6-8; no firm D call. This CDR3 spans 14 amino acids. Germline loops: CDR1 MNHGY, CDR2 SAAAGT. Trimming took 4 bases from V and 1 from J, leaving 9 bases between them. CDR3 amino acids: CASSLVPRTDTQYF. The CDR3 DNA sequence: TGTGCCAGCAGTTTAGTCCCCCGCACAGATACGCAGTATTTT.

V and J are TRBV29-1 and TRBJ1-2, with D maybe TRBD1 (6 bases). V dropped 4 bases and J dropped 8 bases, with 17 bases sitting between them. Looked up from germline, CDR1 is SQVTM and CDR2 is ANQGSEA. There are 13 residues in the CDR3. The CDR3, as DNA: TGCAGCGTTGTCCCACAGGGTCTTAGAGGCTACACCTTC. Translated, it gives CSVVPQGLRGYTF.

This clone was picked up one time. This CDR3 is CAWSETDTQYF. In nucleotides, the CDR3 is TGTGCCTGGAGTGAGACAGATACGCAGTATTTT. The chain carries TRBV30 and TRBJ2-3; D is ambiguous. The CDR3 has 11 amino acids. CDR1 GTSNPN and CDR2 SVGIG come from the germline V gene (reference sequence). The germline V and J ends were trimmed by 1 base and 3 bases, with 2 bases remaining between them.

The V and J genes are TRBV6-5 and TRBJ1-5; D gene uncertain. Germline V gene data show CDR1 as MNHEY and CDR2 as SVGAGI. Trimming removed 6 bases from V and 6 bases from J, with 12 bases in between. The CDR3 is 13 residues long. CDR3 sequence reads: CASSSNSLQPQHF. As DNA, the CDR3 is TGTGCCAGCAGCTCGAACAGCCTTCAGCCCCAGCATTTT.

This chain connects TRBV9 to TRBJ1-2; the match to TRBD1 covers 8 bases. The CDR3 runs to 13 residues. Per the germline V gene, CDR1 is SGDLS and CDR2 is YYNGEE. Unmatched junction bases numbered 5, after V lost 7 bases and J lost 3 bases. CDR3 in DNA: TGTGCCAGCTCCCGGGACAGGCACTATGGCTACACCTTC. The encoded protein is CASSRDRHYGYTF. Supplemented by reference TRBV9 and TRBJ1-2, the full variable domain reads DSGVTQTPKHLITATGQRVTLRCSPRSGDLSVYWYQQSLDQGLQFLIQYYNGEERAKGNILERFSAQQFPDLHSELNLSSLELGDSALYFCASSRDRHYGYTFGSGTRLTVV.